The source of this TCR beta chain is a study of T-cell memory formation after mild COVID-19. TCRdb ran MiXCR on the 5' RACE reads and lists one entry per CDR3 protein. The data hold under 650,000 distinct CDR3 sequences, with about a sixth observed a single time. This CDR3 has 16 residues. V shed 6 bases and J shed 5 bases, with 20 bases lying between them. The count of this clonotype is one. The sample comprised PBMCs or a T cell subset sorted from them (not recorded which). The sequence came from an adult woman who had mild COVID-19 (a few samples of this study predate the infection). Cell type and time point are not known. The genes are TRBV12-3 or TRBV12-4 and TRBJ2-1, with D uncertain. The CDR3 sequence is CASSDSWGPVHNEQFF. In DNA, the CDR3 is TGTGCCAGCAGCGATTCGTGGGGTCCCGTCCACAATGAGCAGTTCTTC.